The present TCR beta chain was sequenced within a study of T cell responses to AZD1222 COVID-19 vaccine. Here immunoSEQ multiplex PCR was the method, and the copy in TCRdb shows in-frame clones only, minus some. Among 150,000 to 200,000 clones listed, 94% were seen once. Whole-study findings and limits: Following two doses of AZD1222, Spike-specific TCR breadth and depth rose. Researchers report vaccine-associated CD4 TCRs spanning spike, with dominance at 160-218 and 743-854.

Concerning this clone itself: Its antigen is not identified.

Sequences were derived from peripheral blood, sampled 28 days after the second AZD1222 dose. The source of this sequence is an adult who received the AZD1222 COVID-19 vaccine.

The CDR3 nucleotides are TGTGCCAGCAGCCCGGAACTAGCGATGTACAATGAGCAGTTCTTC. It translates to CASSPELAMYNEQFF. The rearrangement joins TRBV5-4 to TRBJ2-1, with 7 bases matching TRBD2. J gave up 4 bases and V 4 bases, and 8 bases lay outside the gene matches. Germline CDR1 is SGHNT and CDR2 is YYREEE (reference sequence). There are 15 residues in the CDR3.